These T cell receptor beta chains were read from a single sample in a study of blood T cells in healthy people across ages. One entry per CDR3 protein results from TCRdb running MiXCR on the 5' RACE reads. The sample lists about 720,000 distinct CDR3 sequences, roughly 25% occurring once. The sample was also linked to a second study, of T cells of mothers and their children.

The sample taken for sequencing was blood. The origin of the receptors is a boy between 10 and 17 years old in good health. CDR3s include the opening cysteine and the closing phenylalanine or tryptophan. Each record gives: clone size, D gene, V gene, J gene, CDR3 protein, CDR3 DNA. A D gene is named only where the DNA matches it firmly. Size is omitted from some rows. Given values are once, few, many or a class for expanded clones.

clone size: .; D gene: .; V gene: TRBV12-3/TRBV12-4; J gene: TRBJ1-4; CDR3 protein: CASSLADRHEKLFF; CDR3 DNA: TGTGCCAGCAGTTTAGCGGACAGACACGAAAAACTGTTTTTT
clone size: few; D gene: .; V gene: TRBV9; J gene: TRBJ2-7; CDR3 protein: CASSQWGDSYEQYF; CDR3 DNA: TGTGCCAGCAGCCAATGGGGTGACTCCTACGAGCAGTACTTC
clone size: .; D gene: .; V gene: TRBV29-1; J gene: TRBJ2-2; CDR3 protein: CSVGRGTDTGELFF; CDR3 DNA: TGCAGCGTTGGGAGGGGGACAGACACCGGGGAGCTGTTTTTT
clone size: once; D gene: TRBD2; V gene: TRBV20-1; J gene: TRBJ2-1; CDR3 protein: CSARDTLAVFNNEQFF; CDR3 DNA: TGCAGTGCTAGAGATACACTAGCGGTATTTAACAATGAGCAGTTCTTC
clone size: few; D gene: .; V gene: TRBV28; J gene: TRBJ1-2; CDR3 protein: CASRFEEGVGYTF; CDR3 DNA: TGTGCCAGCAGATTCGAGGAGGGGGTTGGCTACACCTTC
clone size: .; D gene: .; V gene: TRBV7-9; J gene: TRBJ1-4; CDR3 protein: CASSRGYRDATNEKLFF; CDR3 DNA: TGTGCCAGCAGCAGGGGGTACAGAGACGCAACTAATGAAAAACTGTTTTTT
clone size: few; D gene: .; V gene: TRBV20-1; J gene: TRBJ1-1; CDR3 protein: CSARDLGRGTEAFF; CDR3 DNA: TGCAGTGCTAGAGACCTCGGACGGGGGACTGAAGCTTTCTTT
clone size: few; D gene: .; V gene: TRBV29-1; J gene: TRBJ1-2; CDR3 protein: CSVKGQTYDYTF; CDR3 DNA: TGCAGCGTTAAAGGACAGACCTATGACTACACCTTC
clone size: few; D gene: TRBD1; V gene: TRBV4-1; J gene: TRBJ1-6; CDR3 protein: CASSQDQGGNSPLHF; CDR3 DNA: TGCGCCAGCAGCCAAGATCAGGGGGGGAATTCACCCCTCCACTTT
clone size: .; D gene: .; V gene: TRBV11-2; J gene: TRBJ1-6; CDR3 protein: CASSLSTDYSPLHF; CDR3 DNA: TGTGCCAGCAGCTTATCAACGGATTATTCACCCCTCCACTTT
clone size: .; D gene: TRBD1; V gene: TRBV7-2; J gene: TRBJ2-7; CDR3 protein: CASSLAGGTGRYEQYF; CDR3 DNA: TGTGCCAGCAGCTTAGCCGGAGGGACAGGGAGATACGAGCAGTACTTC
clone size: few; D gene: .; V gene: TRBV12-3/TRBV12-4; J gene: TRBJ1-2; CDR3 protein: CASSPDQDRDYGYTF; CDR3 DNA: TGTGCCAGCAGCCCAGACCAGGACCGAGACTATGGCTACACCTTC
clone size: .; D gene: .; V gene: TRBV10-3; J gene: TRBJ2-1; CDR3 protein: CAISDWDLSNEQFF; CDR3 DNA: TGTGCCATCAGCGATTGGGACCTTAGTAATGAGCAGTTCTTC
clone size: few; D gene: TRBD2; V gene: TRBV6-6; J gene: TRBJ2-3; CDR3 protein: CASTPMTSGTTDTQYF; CDR3 DNA: TGTGCCAGCACCCCGATGACTAGCGGGACGACAGATACGCAGTATTTT
clone size: .; D gene: TRBD1; V gene: TRBV30; J gene: TRBJ2-1; CDR3 protein: CAWSVNPMRGPSYNEQFF; CDR3 DNA: TGTGCCTGGAGTGTAAATCCCATGAGGGGGCCGTCGTACAATGAGCAGTTCTTC
clone size: few; D gene: .; V gene: TRBV29-1; J gene: TRBJ2-1; CDR3 protein: CSVDSPNEQFF; CDR3 DNA: TGCAGCGTTGATAGTCCCAATGAGCAGTTCTTC
clone size: .; D gene: .; V gene: TRBV5-5; J gene: TRBJ1-5; CDR3 protein: CASSLYRWDQPQHF; CDR3 DNA: TGTGCCAGCAGCTTGTATCGATGGGATCAGCCCCAGCATTTT
clone size: .; D gene: .; V gene: TRBV12-3/TRBV12-4; J gene: TRBJ2-2; CDR3 protein: CASSPFGVSTGELFF; CDR3 DNA: TGTGCCAGCAGTCCGTTTGGGGTGAGCACCGGGGAGCTGTTTTTT
clone size: few; D gene: .; V gene: TRBV6-2/TRBV6-3; J gene: TRBJ2-1; CDR3 protein: CASSHLNYNEQFF; CDR3 DNA: TGTGCCAGCAGTCACTTAAACTACAATGAGCAGTTCTTC
clone size: .; D gene: .; V gene: TRBV28; J gene: TRBJ1-6; CDR3 protein: CASSARTYRLHNSPLHF; CDR3 DNA: TGTGCCAGCAGTGCCCGGACTTACCGGCTTCATAATTCACCCCTCCACTTT
clone size: many; D gene: .; V gene: TRBV29-1; J gene: TRBJ1-2; CDR3 protein: CSAAGGFSGYTF; CDR3 DNA: TGCAGCGCTGCCGGGGGATTTAGTGGCTACACCTTC
clone size: .; D gene: .; V gene: TRBV28; J gene: TRBJ2-6; CDR3 protein: CASSFRRSGANVLTF; CDR3 DNA: TGTGCCAGCAGTTTCCGTCGCTCCGGGGCCAACGTCCTGACTTTC
clone size: few; D gene: TRBD1; V gene: TRBV7-2; J gene: TRBJ2-5; CDR3 protein: CTSSPQTGGWETQYF; CDR3 DNA: TGTACCAGCAGCCCGCAGACAGGGGGCTGGGAGACCCAGTACTTC
clone size: few; D gene: .; V gene: TRBV9; J gene: TRBJ2-7; CDR3 protein: CASSGQPEGYNEQYF; CDR3 DNA: TGTGCCAGCAGCGGACAGCCCGAGGGCTACAATGAGCAGTACTTC
clone size: .; D gene: TRBD1; V gene: TRBV20-1; J gene: TRBJ1-6; CDR3 protein: CSARTPGQGNLHF; CDR3 DNA: TGCAGTGCTAGAACCCCGGGACAGGGGAACCTCCACTTT
clone size: .; D gene: .; V gene: TRBV24-1; J gene: TRBJ2-1; CDR3 protein: CATSDPARSLKFF; CDR3 DNA: TGTGCCACCAGTGATCCAGCAAGGTCATTAAAGTTCTTC